This T cell receptor beta chain is drawn from a study of beta chain features in type 1 diabetes. The authors reverse transcribed all of the isolated RNA, so sequencing captured expressed TCRB transcripts. Only in-frame clones appear in the TCRdb table, and some are missing; sequencing was by immunoSEQ multiplex PCR. The sample holds some 900,000 clones; 17% are singletons and the top ten take 0.023%. Only one heparinised blood draw was taken per donor, and its volume averaged about 116 mL. Via CD45RO/CCR7/CD25/CD127/CD95/CD27, cells of the CD4+ naive, central memory, regulatory and stem cell-like memory subsets were sorted. Study-level findings and limits: Among patients, naive, central memory and Treg TCRB repertoires appeared more similar than among healthy donors. The study found fewer insertions and more deletions at VDJ junctions in type 1 diabetes patients.

The CDR3 totals 12 residues. The germline CDR1 and CDR2 sequences are MNHNS and SASEGT. As to this clone: Its antigen is as yet unknown. The junction departs from germline at one end; a sequencing error may be responsible.

Material for sequencing was naive CD4+ T cells from blood. The receptor comes from a woman aged 18-29 years in good health. The chain uses TRBV6-1 and TRBJ2-7; TRBD1 is a possible D gene (6 bases). The CDR3 protein is CAISEGAYEQYF. In DNA form, the CDR3 reads TGTGCCATCAGTGAGGGGGCCTACGAGCAGTACTTC.